A selection of T cell receptor beta chains follows, all from one sample in a study of T cell repertoires in cytomegalovirus infection. TCRdb used MiXCR to reprocess the reads, holding one entry per CDR3 protein. This sample has fewer than 300,000 distinct CDR3 sequences, with about 25% found just once. Input material: PBMCs. These receptors were obtained from a human donor in good health (CMV status not recorded). Some clones in this sample may be carry-over from other donors' samples. CDR3s include the opening cysteine and the closing phenylalanine or tryptophan. The D gene is left open where the match is weak. Some rows mark clone size as missing; the rest say once, few, many or name a class of expanded clone.

TRBJ1-2 | NA | TRBV11-2 | NA | CASTLGGVNYGYTF | TGTGCCAGCACCCTAGGGGGAGTTAACTATGGCTACACCTTC
TRBJ2-1 | TRBD2 | TRBV25-1 | few | CASSESGTSGGKQFF | TGTGCCAGCAGTGAATCCGGGACTAGCGGGGGGAAGCAGTTCTTC
TRBJ1-2 | NA | TRBV7-6 | NA | CASSLFQGQGYTF | TGTGCCAGCAGCTTATTCCAGGGCCAGGGCTACACCTTC
TRBJ1-2 | NA | TRBV10-3 | few | CAISAVRTASRYGYTF | TGTGCCATCAGTGCGGTACGGACCGCGTCAAGATATGGCTACACCTTC
TRBJ2-5 | NA | TRBV5-6 | NA | CASSLASVSKTQYF | TGTGCCAGCAGCTTGGCGTCGGTGTCCAAGACCCAGTACTTC
TRBJ2-1 | NA | TRBV7-2 | many | CASSPEPRLVENNEQFF | TGTGCCAGCAGCCCCGAGCCACGGCTGGTGGAAAACAATGAGCAGTTCTTC
TRBJ2-7 | TRBD1 | TRBV7-9 | NA | CASSPLGQSYEQYF | TGTGCCAGCAGTCCCCTGGGACAGTCCTACGAGCAGTACTTC
TRBJ2-7 | NA | TRBV6-2/TRBV6-3 | NA | CASSYPGTSYEQYF | TGTGCCAGCAGTTACCCAGGGACCTCCTACGAGCAGTACTTC
TRBJ1-4 | TRBD1 | TRBV28 | many | CASRTGGEKLFF | TGTGCCAGCAGGACAGGGGGGGAAAAACTGTTTTTT
TRBJ2-7 | TRBD2 | TRBV15 | few | CATSRLAGASYEQYF | TGTGCCACCAGCAGACTCGCGGGAGCGAGCTACGAGCAGTACTTC
TRBJ1-1 | NA | TRBV10-3 | NA | CAISARGWAEAFF | TGTGCCATCAGCGCCAGGGGCTGGGCTGAAGCTTTCTTT
TRBJ2-1 | NA | TRBV7-8 | few | CASSLVDGNEQFF | TGTGCCAGCAGCTTAGTTGACGGGAATGAGCAGTTCTTC
TRBJ2-3 | TRBD2 | TRBV5-4 | once | CASSLTSGGARDTQYF | TGTGCCAGCAGCTTGACTAGCGGGGGGGCAAGAGATACGCAGTATTTT
TRBJ1-5 | NA | TRBV7-2 | many | CASSEDVRNQPQHF | TGTGCCAGCAGCGAAGACGTCCGCAATCAGCCCCAGCATTTT
TRBJ2-1 | NA | TRBV7-2 | many | CASSDYNEQFF | TGTGCCAGCAGCGACTACAATGAGCAGTTCTTC
TRBJ1-2 | NA | TRBV11-2 | few | CASSLDRRGDYGYTF | TGTGCCAGCAGCTTAGACAGACGCGGGGACTATGGCTACACCTTC
TRBJ1-2 | NA | TRBV5-4 | NA | CASSATDSNGYTF | TGTGCCAGCAGCGCGACTGATTCCAATGGCTACACCTTC
TRBJ2-3 | TRBD1 | TRBV25-1 | NA | CASSETPGRGPTDTQYF | TGTGCCAGCAGTGAAACCCCCGGCAGGGGGCCGACAGATACGCAGTATTTT
TRBJ2-7 | TRBD2 | TRBV6-6 | NA | CASSYSSSGILLSYEQYF | TGTGCCAGCAGTTACTCGTCTAGCGGGATTCTTTTATCCTACGAGCAGTACTTC
TRBJ1-1 | TRBD1 | TRBV6-1 | NA | CASSAEGQGALYYTEAFF | TGTGCCAGCAGTGCCGAGGGACAGGGGGCGCTTTATTACACTGAAGCTTTCTTT
TRBJ1-5 | NA | TRBV7-2 | many | CASSLTGLFNQPQHF | TGTGCCAGCAGCTTAACAGGGTTGTTCAATCAGCCCCAGCATTTT
TRBJ2-1 | TRBD1 | TRBV2 | few | CASRDRGLYNEQFF | TGTGCCAGCAGGGACAGGGGGCTCTACAATGAGCAGTTCTTC
TRBJ2-1 | NA | TRBV24-1 | NA | CATSDSGRGSGYNEQFF | TGTGCCACCAGTGATTCCGGTAGGGGGAGCGGCTACAATGAGCAGTTCTTC
TRBJ2-5 | TRBD2 | TRBV7-2 | many | CASSLGGGGIGETQYF | TGTGCCAGCAGCCTGGGAGGCGGGGGAATTGGGGAGACCCAGTACTTC
TRBJ2-3 | NA | TRBV20-1 | NA | CSARDQAPVDTQYF | TGCAGTGCTAGAGATCAGGCCCCTGTAGATACGCAGTATTTT
TRBJ2-7 | NA | TRBV20-1 | many | CSARGGLDYEQYF | TGCAGTGCTAGAGGGGGACTGGACTACGAGCAGTACTTC
TRBJ2-2 | NA | TRBV5-1 | NA | CASSLQGQNTGELFF | TGCGCCAGCAGCCTCCAGGGACAGAACACCGGGGAGCTGTTTTTT
TRBJ1-1 | NA | TRBV19 | NA | CASSPQTLGLGEAFF | TGTGCCAGTAGTCCCCAGACCTTGGGTTTAGGTGAAGCTTTCTTT
TRBJ1-6 | NA | TRBV20-1 | NA | CSAQTGEHSPLHF | TGCAGTGCCCAGACGGGAGAGCATTCACCCCTCCACTTT
TRBJ2-1 | NA | TRBV7-2 | many | CASSYNEQFF | TGTGCCAGCAGCTATAATGAGCAGTTCTTC
TRBJ2-7 | NA | TRBV7-6 | many | CASSLRSQGEEQYF | TGTGCCAGCAGCTTAAGGTCACAGGGTGAGGAGCAGTACTTC
TRBJ1-2 | TRBD1 | TRBV11-2 | few | CASSSPRQGGYGYTF | TGTGCCAGCAGCTCCCCCCGGCAGGGGGGCTATGGCTACACCTTC
TRBJ2-1 | TRBD2 | TRBV7-2 | many | CASSRTSSDNEQFF | TGTGCCAGCAGCCGGACTAGCTCAGACAATGAGCAGTTCTTC
TRBJ1-5 | NA | TRBV7-2 | many | CASSFRDRNQPQHF | TGTGCCAGCAGCTTCCGGGACCGCAATCAGCCCCAGCATTTT
TRBJ2-4 | NA | TRBV7-8 | many | CASSPLGQPEGNIQYF | TGTGCCAGCAGTCCCCTAGGACAACCAGAGGGAAACATTCAGTACTTC
TRBJ1-3 | NA | TRBV6-2/TRBV6-3 | many | CASSYGSSGNTIYF | TGTGCCAGCAGTTACGGGAGCTCTGGAAACACCATATATTTT
TRBJ1-1 | NA | TRBV29-1 | few | CSVVVVFAEAFF | TGCAGCGTTGTAGTAGTATTCGCTGAAGCTTTCTTT
TRBJ2-7 | TRBD2 | TRBV7-9 | NA | CASSLAGTRRGEQYF | TGTGCCAGCAGCTTAGCCGGGACTAGAAGGGGCGAGCAGTACTTC
TRBJ1-2 | NA | TRBV28 | NA | CASSLGLGRHYGYTF | TGTGCCAGCAGTTTAGGCCTTGGCCGGCACTATGGCTACACCTTC
TRBJ1-1 | TRBD1 | TRBV5-1 | few | CASSLPGDREVWWPTEAFF | TGCGCCAGCAGCTTGCCGGGCGACAGGGAGGTTTGGTGGCCCACTGAAGCTTTCTTT
TRBJ2-1 | NA | TRBV27 | few | CASSLNRAWNEQFF | TGTGCCAGCAGTTTAAACAGGGCTTGGAATGAGCAGTTCTTC
TRBJ1-6 | NA | TRBV7-2 | many | CASSSTGSGSPLHF | TGTGCCAGCAGCTCAACAGGGTCCGGTTCACCCCTCCACTTT
TRBJ1-1 | TRBD1 | TRBV20-1 | NA | CSARRDRGFRTEAFF | TGCAGTGCTAGAAGGGACAGGGGATTTAGGACTGAAGCTTTCTTT
TRBJ2-4 | NA | TRBV6-2/TRBV6-3 | NA | CASSQGVKNIQYF | TGTGCCAGCAGTCAGGGAGTCAAAAACATTCAGTACTTC
TRBJ2-1 | NA | TRBV28 | NA | CASSQTFSGTPLMF | TGTGCCAGCAGTCAAACCTTCTCCGGGACCCCCTTAATGTTC
TRBJ2-1 | TRBD1 | TRBV7-3 | many | CASSSTGWNEQFF | TGTGCCAGCAGCTCGACAGGGTGGAATGAGCAGTTCTTC
TRBJ1-5 | NA | TRBV20-1 | few | CSASRQVMSNQPQHF | TGCAGTGCTAGCAGACAGGTCATGAGCAATCAGCCCCAGCATTTT
TRBJ2-7 | TRBD1 | TRBV2 | NA | CASLTGTGVEQYF | TGTGCCAGCCTGACCGGGACAGGCGTGGAGCAGTACTTC
TRBJ2-5 | NA | TRBV10-3 | NA | CAIGGARETQYF | TGTGCCATAGGTGGGGCGCGAGAGACCCAGTACTTC
TRBJ2-3 | NA | TRBV6-5 | NA | CASSNLAASGTDTQYF | TGTGCCAGCAGTAACTTAGCGGCTTCTGGCACAGATACGCAGTATTTT
TRBJ1-5 | TRBD1 | TRBV19 | NA | CASSTDRGVMPQHF | TGTGCCAGTAGTACGGACAGGGGGGTAATGCCCCAGCATTTT
TRBJ2-2 | NA | TRBV10-1 | NA | CASRGAGATGELFF | TGCGCCAGCAGAGGTGCGGGGGCCACCGGGGAGCTGTTTTTT
TRBJ2-7 | NA | TRBV28 | few | CASSFSTGHYEQYF | TGTGCCAGCAGTTTTTCCACAGGACACTACGAGCAGTACTTC
TRBJ1-4 | NA | TRBV24-1 | NA | CATSDLQQGGEKLFF | TGTGCCACCAGTGATTTGCAACAGGGTGGTGAAAAACTGTTTTTT
TRBJ2-1 | TRBD2 | TRBV6-4 | few | CASRGTSGGYNEQFF | TGTGCCAGCAGGGGGACTAGCGGGGGCTACAATGAGCAGTTCTTC
TRBJ2-3 | NA | TRBV7-2 | NA | CASSTGNTQYF | TGTGCCAGCAGTACGGGCAATACGCAGTATTTT
TRBJ1-5 | NA | TRBV20-1 | NA | CSARRGGDNQPQHF | TGCAGTGCTAGGCGGGGGGGGGACAATCAGCCCCAGCATTTT
TRBJ2-2 | NA | TRBV12-3/TRBV12-4 | many | CASSFLSPGELFF | TGTGCCAGCAGTTTCCTCAGTCCCGGGGAGCTGTTTTTT